This TCR beta chain was documented in a study of control samples from healthy donors and cancer patients. This clone has a handful of counts. Data came from immunoSEQ multiplex PCR; TCRdb stores just in-frame clones and leaves some out. This repertoire shows about 49,000 clones, 65% to 90% found once; its top ten account for 2.8%. The sequenced sample consisted of PBMCs. This receptor was identified in a woman aged 45-65 years with lung cancer.

Here the CDR3 reads CASSVGQDSSNQPQHF. The CDR3 DNA sequence: TGTGCCAGCAGCGTAGGTCAGGATTCTAGCAATCAGCCCCAGCATTTT. The rearrangement links TRBV9 to TRBJ1-5, with unresolved D. The CDR3 extends over 16 amino acids. The V end was cut by 0 bases, the J end by 0 bases, with 10 bases between. Germline CDR1 SGDLS, CDR2 YYNGEE.